This is a list of T cell receptor beta chains from one sample in a study of T cell changes during pregnancy in multiple sclerosis. TCRdb keeps only in-frame clones here, not all; method: immunoSEQ multiplex PCR. In the table there are roughly 80,000 clones, roughly 91% of which are singletons. Sequencing used peripheral blood, obtained after pregnancy. The origin of the receptors is a female donor in good health, enrolled as a control in a pregnancy study. CDR3s include the opening cysteine and the closing phenylalanine or tryptophan. Each record gives: clone size, V gene, J gene, D gene, CDR3 length, CDR3 DNA, CDR3 protein. D genes are given only for firm matches. Some rows mark clone size as missing; the rest say once, few, many or name a class of expanded clone.

NA	TRBV5-1	TRBJ2-1	NA	15	TGCGCCAGCAGCTTGGGCGGATCGGCCTACAATGAGCAGTTCTTC	CASSLGGSAYNEQFF
NA	TRBV5-8	TRBJ2-7	NA	14	TGTGCCAGCAGCTTGTGGCGGAGACCCTACGAGCAGTACTTC	CASSLWRRPYEQYF
NA	TRBV4-1	TRBJ2-5	TRBD1	14	TGCGCCAGCAGCCCCCGGGACAGCCAAGAGACCCAGTACTTC	CASSPRDSQETQYF
NA	TRBV14	TRBJ2-5	TRBD1	14	TGTGCCAGCAGCCCCACGGGACAGGGTGAGACCCAGTACTTC	CASSPTGQGETQYF
NA	TRBV6-4	TRBJ2-1	TRBD2	16	TGTGCCAGCAGTGACTCCGCGGGACTAGGTTTTAGTGAGCAGTTCTTC	CASSDSAGLGFSEQFF
NA	TRBV25-1	TRBJ2-5	NA	14	TGTGCCACCGGGCGAGGAGGAAACCAAGAGACCCAGTACTTC	CATGRGGNQETQYF
NA	TRBV28	TRBJ1-1	TRBD1	13	TGTGCCAGCACCGCAGGGGGCCGGGCTGAAGCTTTCTTT	CASTAGGRAEAFF
NA	TRBV9	TRBJ1-5	TRBD1	18	TGTGCCAGCAGCGTAGTGGGGGAATGGAGGGGGCGCTGGCAGCCCCAGCATTTT	CASSVVGEWRGRWQPQHF
NA	TRBV29-1	TRBJ2-3	TRBD1	16	TGCAGCGTTGAACTAATGGACAGGGGTTTCTCAGATACGCAGTATTTT	CSVELMDRGFSDTQYF
NA	TRBV27	TRBJ2-7	NA	15	TGTGCCAGCAGTTTATCCTCCCGCGCCGAGTACGAGCAGTACTTC	CASSLSSRAEYEQYF
once	TRBV6-1	TRBJ2-7	TRBD1	14	TGTGCCAGCATCAGGGACAGGGGCGCCTACGAGCAGTACTTC	CASIRDRGAYEQYF
NA	TRBV5-1	TRBJ2-7	TRBD1	12	TGCGCCAGCAGCTTGGGACAGGGCGGGCAGTACTTC	CASSLGQGGQYF
NA	TRBV6-1	TRBJ2-1	NA	15	TGTGCCAGCAGTGTTCGGGTCCGTACCTACAATGAGCAGTTCTTC	CASSVRVRTYNEQFF
NA	TRBV7-9	TRBJ2-7	TRBD2	14	TGTGCCAGCAGCTCCACTAGCGGGAGATACGAGCAGTACTTC	CASSSTSGRYEQYF
NA	TRBV6-5	TRBJ2-5	TRBD2	14	TGTGCCAGCAGGACTAGCGGGGCTCAAGAGACCCAGTACTTC	CASRTSGAQETQYF
NA	TRBV7-2	TRBJ2-1	NA	16	TGTGCCAGCAGCTTAGTGCGGGGTCGAGACCGAAATGAGCAGTTCTTC	CASSLVRGRDRNEQFF
once	TRBV11-2	TRBJ2-7	NA	15	TGTGCCAGCAGCTTAGACCTCGGGGATGGCTACGAGCAGTACTTC	CASSLDLGDGYEQYF
NA	TRBV4-2	TRBJ2-3	NA	14	TGTGCCAGCAGCCAAGCGGAGAGCACAGATACGCAGTATTTT	CASSQAESTDTQYF
NA	TRBV4-3	TRBJ1-2	TRBD1	15	TGCGCCAGCAGCCAATTACAGGGGGCGAACTATGGCTACACCTTC	CASSQLQGANYGYTF
NA	TRBV7-9	TRBJ2-6	TRBD1	16	TGTGCCAGCAGCCGGGGACAGGGGACAGGGGCCAACGTCCTGACTTTC	CASSRGQGTGANVLTF
once	TRBV18	TRBJ2-1	TRBD2	16	TGTGCCAGCTCCCTGCGGACTAGCGGTTCCTACAATGAGCAGTTCTTC	CASSLRTSGSYNEQFF
NA	TRBV4-2	TRBJ2-7	NA	14	TGTGCCAGCAGCCCAGAAGCGGGTACCTACGAGCAGTACTTC	CASSPEAGTYEQYF
NA	TRBV6-4	TRBJ1-1	NA	13	TGTGCCAGTAGAAAGGAGGCGAACACTGAAGCTTTCTTT	CASRKEANTEAFF